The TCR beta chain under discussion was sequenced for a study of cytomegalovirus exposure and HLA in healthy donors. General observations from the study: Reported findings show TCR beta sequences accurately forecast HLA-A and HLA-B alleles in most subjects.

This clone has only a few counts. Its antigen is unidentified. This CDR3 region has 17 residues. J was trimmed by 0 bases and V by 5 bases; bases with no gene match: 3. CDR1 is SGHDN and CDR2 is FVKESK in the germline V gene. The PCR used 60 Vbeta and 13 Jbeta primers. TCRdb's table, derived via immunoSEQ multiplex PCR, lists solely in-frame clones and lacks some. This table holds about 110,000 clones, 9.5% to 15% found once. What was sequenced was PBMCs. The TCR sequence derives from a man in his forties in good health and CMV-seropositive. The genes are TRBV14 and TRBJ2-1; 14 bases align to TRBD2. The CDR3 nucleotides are TGTGCCAGCAGCGAAGGGACTAGCGGGAGCTCCTACAATGAGCAGTTCTTC. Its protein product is CASSEGTSGSSYNEQFF.